Following are 21 T cell receptor beta chains from one sample sequenced in a study of CD8+ T cells in alopecia areata. As the sequencing template, cDNA was produced by extracting RNA and reverse transcribing it. Libraries were prepared by immunoSEQ multiplex PCR; TCRdb keeps only in-frame clonotypes and omits some of them. The sample consists of some 120,000 clones, 58% of them appearing once. The material sequenced was CD4+ T cells sorted from blood, taken at week 0. Source of these receptors: a human donor with alopecia areata.

The DNA for the CDR3 is TGTGCCAGCAGCTTGGCGGGGGGGCCTCAGACCCAGTACTTC. Translating it yields CASSLAGGPQTQYF. The chain has TRBV5-6 and TRBJ2-5; 8 positions match TRBD2. The CDR3 runs to 14 residues. With V trimmed by 0 bases and J by 6 bases, 4 bases remained unmatched. CDR1 is SGHDT, CDR2 YYEEEE, per germline.

The chain employs TRBV30 and TRBJ2-3, with TRBD2 matching 12 bases. In germline, CDR1 is GTSNPN, CDR2 SVGIG (reference sequence). The CDR3 is 22 amino acids. The J segment lost 0 bases and the V segment lost 3 bases, leaving 22 bases of the junction unmatched. This CDR3 reads CAWSLRLAGGVKTTTSTDTQYF. The CDR3 coding sequence is TGTGCCTGGAGCTTACGGCTAGCGGGAGGGGTCAAAACAACTACTAGCACAGATACGCAGTATTTT. Based on the CDR3 plus reference TRBV30 and TRBJ2-3, the full variable domain is SQTIHQWPATLVQPVGSPLSLECTVEGTSNPNLYWYRQAAGRGLQLLFYSVGIGQISSEVPQNLSASRPQDRQFILSSKKLLLSDSGFYLCAWSLRLAGGVKTTTSTDTQYFGPGTRLTVL.

The V gene is TRBV9, the J gene TRBJ2-5; 10 positions match TRBD2. In germline, CDR1 is SGDLS, CDR2 YYNGEE. V was clipped by 0 bases and J by 5 bases; unmatched bases: 4. CDR3 length: 15 residues. The CDR3 protein is CASSVASGRWETQYF. The CDR3 region has the DNA TGTGCCAGCAGCGTAGCTAGCGGGAGATGGGAGACCCAGTACTTC.

This chain uses TRBV7-9 with TRBJ2-7; 7 bases agree with TRBD1. The trim removed 5 bases at V and 2 bases at J, leaving 6 bases unmatched. CDR1 is SEHNR, CDR2 FQNEAQ, per germline (reference sequence). CDR3 length: 14 amino acids. The DNA of the CDR3 is TGTGCCAGCAGCCCGCGACAGGGAGCCTACGAGCAGTACTTC. Translation: CASSPRQGAYEQYF.

The chain carries TRBV28 and TRBJ2-1; TRBD2 matches at 9 bases. The germline gives CDR1 MDHEN, CDR2 SYDVKM. The CDR3 is 14 amino acids. Germline trimming cut 7 bases from V and 6 bases from J; bases unmatched to any gene: 7. The CDR3 protein is CASNGWREGNEQFF. The CDR3 DNA sequence: TGTGCCAGCAACGGGTGGCGGGAGGGCAATGAGCAGTTCTTC.

This sequence joins TRBV29-1 and TRBJ2-5; 10 bases map to TRBD2. With 4 bases clipped from V and 5 bases from J, the junction kept 7 bases outside the gene matches. CDR1 and CDR2 from the germline V gene are SQVTM and ANQGSEA. This CDR3 is 14 amino acids long. The DNA for the CDR3 is TGCAGCGTTGCGCGAGCGGGGGGGTATGAGACCCAGTACTTC. Its translation: CSVARAGGYETQYF.

This clone was seen more than once but under ten times. The chain is built from TRBV4-1 and TRBJ2-7; D may be TRBD1 (9 bases). Germline CDR1 and CDR2: MGHRA and YSYEKL. CDR3 length equals 18 residues. Trimming shortened V by 2 bases and J by 3 bases, and 23 bases separated the two germline ends. The CDR3 nucleotides read TGCGCCAGCAGCCAACCGGGGGGGAGGGACAGGGCCCTCTACGAGCAGTACTTC. The encoded protein is CASSQPGGRDRALYEQYF.

Only a few counts were recorded for this clone. The chain joins TRBV29-1 to TRBJ1-6; TRBD1 agrees at 9 bases. CDR1 SQVTM and CDR2 ANQGSEA come from the germline V gene. The CDR3 extends over 13 amino acids. Germline trimming cut 4 bases from V and 5 bases from J; bases unmatched to any gene: 0. The DNA of the CDR3 is TGCAGCGTTGGGGACAGGGATAATTCACCCCTCCACTTT. It translates to CSVGDRDNSPLHF.

The V gene is TRBV5-1, the J gene TRBJ1-1; D is unclear. The germline V and J ends were trimmed by 0 bases and 3 bases, with 3 bases remaining between them. Germline assignment: CDR1 SGHRS and CDR2 YFSETQ. This CDR3 contains 12 residues. CDR3 sequence (DNA): TGCGCCAGCAGCTTGGTGGACACTGAAGCTTTCTTT. This translates into CASSLVDTEAFF.

This sequence joins TRBV5-5 and TRBJ2-7, with 7 bases fitting TRBD2. The CDR3 covers 15 residues. Germline CDR1 SGHKS, CDR2 YYEKEE (reference sequence). The V and J ends lost 2 bases and 5 bases, in that order; junction bases with no gene match: 10. In DNA form, the CDR3 reads TGTGCCAGCAGCTTCATCAGCGGGGTAGGCAACGAGCAGTACTTC. Amino acids: CASSFISGVGNEQYF.

This clone appeared a single time. The chain uses TRBV7-2 and TRBJ1-2; a weak D match, TRBD1 (6 bases). The CDR3 is 15 amino acids. V was shortened by 3 bases and J by 0 bases, with 11 bases between the two germline ends. Germline V gene data show CDR1 as SGHTA and CDR2 as FQGNSA. Here the CDR3 reads CASSLDRRPNYGYTF. The CDR3 bases are TGTGCCAGCAGCTTGGACAGACGTCCTAACTATGGCTACACCTTC.

This chain joins TRBV2 and TRBJ1-1; D is unclear. With 9 bases removed from V and 0 bases from J, the gap between germline ends came to 5 bases. Germline assignment: CDR1 SNHLY and CDR2 FYNNEI. The CDR3 covers 11 residues. The CDR3 region has the DNA TGTGCCAGTAGAGTGAACACTGAAGCTTTCTTT. It yields the protein CASRVNTEAFF.

The sample holds a few counts of this clone. J is TRBJ2-3 and V is TRBV5-1, with D possibly TRBD1 on 6 matching bases. The CDR3 sequence is 15 residues long. The germline gives CDR1 SGHRS, CDR2 YFSETQ. The V and J ends lost 5 bases and 10 bases respectively, with 23 bases between them. In nucleotides, the CDR3 is TGCGCCAGCAGTCTCCGGACAGCGACCCTTTTTCCGCAGTATTTT. Translated: CASSLRTATLFPQYF.

The chain couples TRBV7-2 to TRBJ2-3, with 7 bases lining up with TRBD2. The germline gives CDR1 SGHTA, CDR2 FQGNSA. The CDR3 contains 17 residues. With V trimmed by 1 base and J by 0 bases, 7 bases remained unmatched. The CDR3, as DNA: TGTGCCAGCAGCTTAGTGGCTAGCGGACTTAGCACAGATACGCAGTATTTT. Its translation is CASSLVASGLSTDTQYF.

J is TRBJ2-3 and V is TRBV10-3, with D possibly matching TRBD2 (6 bases). The CDR3 totals 15 residues. Trimming took off 2 bases at V and 4 bases at J, with 13 bases between the two ends. The germline gives CDR1 ENHRY, CDR2 SYGVKD. CDR3 sequence: CAISENPGDPDTQYF. Here the CDR3 DNA reads TGTGCCATCAGTGAGAACCCGGGGGACCCAGATACGCAGTATTTT.

This clone was found a few times. CDR3 nucleotides: TGTGCCAGCAGCGTTAACCAGAACACTGAAGCTTTCTTT. This encodes CASSVNQNTEAFF. The rearrangement uses TRBV7-3 and TRBJ1-1; D call uncertain. Germline CDR1 SGHTA, CDR2 FQGTGA. V was cut by 5 bases and J by 1 base, with 8 bases left in between. The length of the CDR3 is 13 residues.

This clone was counted a few times. The chain links TRBV4-2 to TRBJ2-5; 7 bases line up with TRBD2. V lost 0 bases, J lost 2 bases, and 9 bases stayed unmatched. This CDR3 region has 17 residues. Germline V gene sequence: CDR1 LGHNA, CDR2 YNFKEQ. The CDR3, as DNA: TGTGCCAGCAGCCAAGAAGGTCGCGGGGGAACTCAAGAGACCCAGTACTTC. Protein product: CASSQEGRGGTQETQYF.

The V and J genes are TRBV7-9 and TRBJ2-3; D call uncertain. V shed 1 base and J shed 4 bases, with 9 bases lying between them. The CDR3 length is 14 residues. CDR1 and CDR2 (germline): SEHNR, FQNEAQ (reference sequence). For the CDR3, the DNA is TGTGCCAGCAGCTTAGGTCCGGTTCCAGATACGCAGTATTTT. Amino acid sequence: CASSLGPVPDTQYF.

The V and J genes are TRBV4-2 and TRBJ2-7, with a tentative D call TRBD1 (6 bases). V was pared by 4 bases and J by 5 bases, with 9 bases between. The CDR3 runs 12 residues. Germline-derived CDR1 and CDR2 are LGHNA and YNFKEQ. The CDR3 coding sequence is TGTGCCAGCAGCCTAGGGGGTGACGAGCAGTACTTC. It encodes CASSLGGDEQYF.

This clone was counted only a few times. The J gene is TRBJ2-1, the V gene TRBV9; 10 positions match TRBD2. The CDR3 is 19 residues long. CDR1 SGDLS and CDR2 YYNGEE come from the germline V gene. The ends lost 3 bases at V and 2 bases at J; junction bases unmatched: 14. The CDR3 nucleotides are TGTGCCAGCAGCGCTTCAAAATTGACTAGCGGGCTGCCCTACAATGAGCAGTTCTTC. Protein product: CASSASKLTSGLPYNEQFF.

The rearrangement uses TRBV19 and TRBJ2-5, with D maybe TRBD1 (6 bases). Germline values: CDR1 LNHDA, CDR2 SQIVND (reference sequence). Trimming cost V 5 bases and J 1 base, with 14 bases left between them. The CDR3 has 15 residues. This chain's CDR3 is CASSPSGHLQETQYF. The CDR3 DNA reads TGTGCCAGTAGTCCCTCGGGACACCTCCAAGAGACCCAGTACTTC.